The next 29 T cell receptor beta chains were all read from a single sample in a study of blood T cell repertoires in COVID-19. Libraries were prepared by immunoSEQ multiplex PCR; TCRdb keeps only in-frame clonotypes and omits some of them. The table has over 200,000 clones, around 90% seen once; the top ten hold roughly 15%. The sample consisted of PBMCs or T cells enriched from blood (not recorded which). The receptor set was obtained from a man in his thirties or forties who had been exposed to COVID-19.

The chain couples TRBV6-1 to TRBJ1-1, with D possibly TRBD1 on 6 matching bases. This CDR3 region has 16 residues. Germline loops: CDR1 MNHNS, CDR2 SASEGT. Between the trimmed V and J ends, which lost 4 bases and 4 bases, there was a span of 19 bases. The CDR3 reads CASSVITGGVGTEAFF. The CDR3 DNA is TGTGCCAGCAGTGTCATTACTGGGGGCGTGGGCACTGAAGCTTTCTTT.

The V and J genes are TRBV6-2 or TRBV6-3 and TRBJ1-3, with D possibly TRBD1 on 5 matching bases. The germline gives CDR1 MNHEY, CDR2 SVGEGT. Trimming removed 6 bases at V and 0 bases at J, with 12 bases between. CDR3 length: 15 residues. The DNA for the CDR3 is TGTGCCAGCAGCCGCGACAGCTTCTCTGGAAACACCATATATTTT. Protein sequence: CASSRDSFSGNTIYF.

The count of this clone is one. Other DNA sequences in the sample encode the same CDR3. This chain connects TRBV6-5 to TRBJ1-5, with D possibly TRBD1 on 5 matching bases. The V end was cut by 6 bases, the J end by 3 bases, with 6 bases between. Germline V gene sequence: CDR1 MNHEY, CDR2 SVGAGI. The CDR3 length is 12 residues. The DNA for the CDR3 is TGTGCCAGCAGAGGGGCCAATCAGCCCCAGCATTTT. This sequence encodes CASRGANQPQHF.

The rearrangement uses TRBV7-6 and TRBJ1-2; possible D gene TRBD1, 6 bases. The V gene lost 5 bases and the J gene lost 6 bases, with 19 bases spanning the gap. CDR1 is SGHVS and CDR2 is FNYEAQ in the germline V gene. This CDR3 is 15 amino acids long. The CDR3 region has the DNA TGTGCCAGCAGCCTGGGCTCAGGGGAGACCCATGGCTACACCTTC. This translates into CASSLGSGETHGYTF.

The chain is built from TRBV21-1 and TRBJ2-1; the table's D call of TRBD2 was not tested on the DNA. TRBV21-1 is labeled a pseudogene. This CDR3 has 16 residues. CDR3 sequence reads: CASSTGYGGDYNEQFF. The CDR3 DNA follows: TGTGCCAGCAGCACTGGCTATGGGGGGGACTACAATGAGCAGTTCTTC.

J is TRBJ2-5 and V is TRBV19; 8 nucleotides line up with TRBD2. J gave up 5 bases and V 3 bases, and 8 bases lay outside the gene matches. Per germline, CDR1 LNHDA and CDR2 SQIVND (reference sequence). The length of the CDR3 is 15 residues. The CDR3 sequence: CASSIGRAGEETQYF. CDR3 nucleotide sequence: TGTGCCAGTAGTATCGGGAGGGCAGGCGAGGAGACCCAGTACTTC.

The V and J genes are TRBV10-3 and TRBJ1-1; 10 positions agree with TRBD1. From germline, CDR1 is ENHRY and CDR2 SYGVKD. The CDR3 is made up of 14 amino acids. V shed 4 bases, J shed 5 bases, and the junction held 4 bases outside the gene matches. The chain's CDR3 is CAISAGTGDTEAFF. The CDR3, as DNA: TGTGCCATCAGTGCCGGGACAGGGGATACTGAAGCTTTCTTT.

This chain uses TRBV4-3 with TRBJ2-3; D may be TRBD2 (6 bases). This CDR3 region has 15 residues. The V gene lost 5 bases and the J gene lost 2 bases, with 14 bases spanning the gap. CDR1 LGHNA and CDR2 YSLEER come from the germline V gene. The CDR3 region is CASSSTTSPTDTQYF. The CDR3 DNA reads as TGCGCCAGCAGCTCCACAACTAGCCCCACAGATACGCAGTATTTT.

The chain employs TRBV3-1 (or the pseudogene TRBV3-2) and TRBJ1-1; D is unclear. The germline V gene has CDR1 LGHDT and CDR2 YNNKEL (reference sequence). The ends were cut back, 3 bases at V and 3 bases at J, with 8 bases in the middle. This CDR3 has 13 amino acids. The CDR3 nucleotides read TGTGCCAGCAGCCAGAGGGCGGACACTGAAGCTTTCTTT. This encodes CASSQRADTEAFF.

The chain joins TRBV19 to TRBJ2-1, with 8 bases fitting TRBD2. Unmatched junction bases numbered 5, after V lost 0 bases and J lost 4 bases. From germline, CDR1 is LNHDA and CDR2 SQIVND (reference sequence). The CDR3 loop spans 16 amino acids. CDR3: CASSIEPSGRYNEQFF. CDR3 coding DNA: TGTGCCAGTAGTATAGAGCCTAGCGGGCGATACAATGAGCAGTTCTTC.

The V call is TRBV4-1, the J call TRBJ1-5; tentative D call: TRBD1 (6 bases). The germline gives CDR1 MGHRA, CDR2 YSYEKL. CDR3 length: 13 residues. V lost 4 bases and J lost 4, with 8 bases in between. This chain's CDR3 is CASSPGTNQPQHF. As DNA, the CDR3 is TGCGCCAGCAGCCCCGGGACAAATCAGCCCCAGCATTTT.

The CDR3 nucleotides are TGTGCCATCAGTGAGTCAGGGACAGAGGCTTATGGCTACACCTTC. This translates into CAISESGTEAYGYTF. The rearrangement uses TRBV10-3 and TRBJ1-2; 7 bases line up with TRBD1. This CDR3 is 15 amino acids long. The V segment lost 0 bases and the J segment 5 bases; nucleotides outside the gene matches: 6. Germline CDR1 and CDR2: ENHRY and SYGVKD.

The rearrangement uses TRBV5-5 and TRBJ2-7; no firm D call. Germline loops: CDR1 SGHKS, CDR2 YYEKEE (reference sequence). The V and J ends lost 4 bases and 3 bases respectively, with 11 bases between them. The CDR3 covers 13 residues. The CDR3 loop is CASSPRGLYEQYF. The CDR3 coding sequence is TGTGCCAGCAGCCCCCGCGGCCTCTACGAGCAGTACTTC. Full variable domain (outside the CDR3, taken from reference TRBV5-5 and TRBJ2-7): DAGVTQSPTHLIKTRGQQVTLRCSPISGHKSVSWYQQVLGQGPQFIFQYYEKEERGRGNFPDRFSARQFPNYSSELNVNALLLGDSALYLCASSPRGLYEQYFGPGTRLTVT.

The sample holds a few counts of this clone. The chain combines TRBV6-2 or TRBV6-3 with TRBJ1-2; 8 nucleotides line up with TRBD1. Looked up from germline, CDR1 is MNHEY and CDR2 is SVGEGT. There are 17 residues in the CDR3. The V segment lost 4 bases and the J segment 6 bases; nucleotides outside the gene matches: 16. The CDR3 sequence: CASSFPPGQVIGDGYTF. DNA of the CDR3: TGTGCCAGCAGTTTTCCTCCGGGACAGGTTATCGGGGATGGCTACACCTTC.

This clone appeared once. CDR3 residues: CASSRRPGGQETQYF. The CDR3 nucleotides read TGTGCCAGCAGCCGACGCCCCGGGGGACAAGAGACCCAGTACTTC. The J gene is TRBJ2-5, the V gene TRBV5-6; the D gene is possibly TRBD2 (6 bases). Germline CDR1 is SGHDT and CDR2 is YYEEEE. CDR3 size: 15 residues. Deletions cut 4 bases from V and 2 bases from J, with 15 bases between.

The chain links TRBV29-1 to TRBJ2-3, with a possible D match to TRBD2 (6 bases). This CDR3 region has 15 residues. CDR1 and CDR2 (germline): SQVTM, ANQGSEA. V was clipped by 2 bases and J by 0 bases, with 12 bases between them. The CDR3: CSVELGGPSTDTQYF. The CDR3 DNA reads TGCAGCGTTGAACTCGGGGGTCCTAGCACAGATACGCAGTATTTT.

This clone was picked up one time. This chain joins TRBV18 and TRBJ2-1; 7 bases align to TRBD1. The CDR3 spans 15 residues. V was clipped by 3 bases and J by 4 bases; unmatched bases: 6. Germline CDR1 is KGHSH and CDR2 is LQKENI. CDR3 region: CASSPVDRFYNEQFF. The CDR3, as DNA: TGTGCCAGCTCACCCGTGGACAGGTTTTACAATGAGCAGTTCTTC. Supplemented by reference TRBV18 and TRBJ2-1, the full variable domain reads NAGVMQNPRHLVRRRGQEARLRCSPMKGHSHVYWYRQLPEEGLKFMVYLQKENIIDESGMPKERFSAEFPKEGPSILRIQQVVRGDSAAYFCASSPVDRFYNEQFFGPGTRLTVL.

The genes are TRBV5-8 and TRBJ2-2, with 14 bases lining up with TRBD2. V was clipped by 0 bases and J by 2 bases; unmatched bases: 6. This CDR3 contains 19 residues. CDR1 is SGHTS, CDR2 YDEGEE, per germline. The CDR3 protein is CASSLDRGLAGVNTGELFF. For the CDR3, the DNA is TGTGCCAGCAGCTTGGACCGGGGACTAGCGGGGGTAAACACCGGGGAGCTGTTTTTT.

This clone was detected only a few times. This chain uses TRBV18 with TRBJ1-6, with 11 nucleotides matching TRBD1. The CDR3 consists of 16 residues. After removal of 2 bases from V and 7 bases from J, the junction contained 4 bases not matched to a gene. Germline CDR1 KGHSH, CDR2 LQKENI. The CDR3 protein is CASSPVGQGANSPLHF. As DNA, the CDR3 is TGTGCCAGCTCACCAGTTGGACAGGGGGCCAATTCACCCCTCCACTTT.

J is TRBJ1-2 and V is TRBV18; the match to TRBD1 covers 8 bases. The CDR3 totals 14 residues. Germline V gene lookup returns CDR1 KGHSH and CDR2 LQKENI. J gave up 3 bases and V 3 bases, and 3 bases lay outside the gene matches. The DNA of the CDR3 is TGTGCCAGCTCACCCGGACAGGGTTACTATGGCTACACCTTC. It is translated as CASSPGQGYYGYTF.

V usage is TRBV13 and J usage is TRBJ1-6, with 7 bases matching TRBD1. This CDR3 is built from 13 residues. CDR1 and CDR2 (germline): PRHDT, FYEKMQ (reference sequence). Trimming cost V 4 bases and J 8 bases; bases outside gene matches: 2. In DNA, the CDR3 is TGTGCCAGCAGCTACGGGACAGATTCACCCCTCCACTTT. Amino acids: CASSYGTDSPLHF.

The chain recombines TRBV30 with TRBJ2-7, with TRBD1 identical over 9 bases. CDR1 is GTSNPN, CDR2 SVGIG, per germline (reference sequence). The CDR3 loop spans 14 amino acids. The V gene end was trimmed by 4 bases and the J gene end by 6 bases; junction bases not matched to a gene: 10. The CDR3 DNA sequence: TGTGCCTGGAATCCCGGGACAGGGAATTCCGAGCAGTACTTC. Residues: CAWNPGTGNSEQYF.

The rearrangement links TRBV7-9 to TRBJ2-5; 11 bases agree with TRBD1. The V segment lost 5 bases and the J segment 2 bases; nucleotides outside the gene matches: 13. Germline V gene data show CDR1 as SEHNR and CDR2 as FQNEAQ (reference sequence). The CDR3 loop spans 18 amino acids. The CDR3 reads CASSPMGRDRGFQETQYF. CDR3 nucleotides: TGTGCCAGCAGCCCTATGGGCCGGGACAGGGGGTTTCAAGAGACCCAGTACTTC.

This chain links TRBV5-4 with TRBJ1-2, with no clear D. Trimming took off 4 bases at V and 4 bases at J, with 17 bases between the two ends. This CDR3 region has 15 residues. Germline assignment: CDR1 SGHNT and CDR2 YYREEE (reference sequence). The CDR3 DNA follows: TGTGCCAGCAGCCCCGGTCTGTCGGGGTCCTATGGCTACACCTTC. Its translation: CASSPGLSGSYGYTF.

This rearrangement joins TRBV5-6 to TRBJ2-5, with 7 bases fitting TRBD2. The V segment lost 2 bases and the J segment 3 bases; nucleotides outside the gene matches: 4. In germline, CDR1 is SGHDT, CDR2 YYEEEE. The CDR3 is 14 residues long. DNA of the CDR3: TGTGCCAGCAGCTTCGTGGGGGGGGAAGAGACCCAGTACTTC. It is translated as CASSFVGGEETQYF.

This sequence joins TRBV6-1 and TRBJ2-1; TRBD1 is a possible D gene (6 bases). Trimming removed 2 bases from V and 3 bases from J, with 11 bases in between. Germline V CDR1 and CDR2: MNHNS, SASEGT. The CDR3 covers 15 residues. The DNA for the CDR3 is TGTGCCAGCAGTGAAAGTCAGGGGCACTACAATGAGCAGTTCTTC. Amino acid sequence: CASSESQGHYNEQFF.

The chain employs TRBV10-3 and TRBJ2-3, with 12 bases matching TRBD2. J was trimmed by 3 bases and V by 10 bases; bases with no gene match: 14. Germline V gives CDR1 ENHRY, CDR2 SYGVKD. CDR3 length: 17 residues. Here the CDR3 DNA reads TGTGCCACCCACCCGAGGGGGACTAGCGGGCCTACAGATACGCAGTATTTT. Protein sequence: CATHPRGTSGPTDTQYF.

The V and J genes are TRBV5-1 and TRBJ1-2, with D perhaps TRBD1 (6 bases). CDR3 length equals 13 residues. The V gene lost 2 bases and the J gene lost 4 bases, with 9 bases spanning the gap. In germline, CDR1 is SGHRS, CDR2 YFSETQ. The CDR3 DNA sequence: TGCGCCAGCAGCTTAGACAGGAGCTATGGCTACACCTTC. Translated: CASSLDRSYGYTF. The entire variable domain, with the rest obtained from reference TRBV5-1 and TRBJ1-2, is as follows: KAGVTQTPRYLIKTRGQQVTLSCSPISGHRSVSWYQQTPGQGLQFLFEYFSETQRNKGNFPGRFSGRQFSNSRSEMNVSTLELGDSALYLCASSLDRSYGYTFGSGTRLTVV.

V is TRBV9 and J is TRBJ2-1; a weak D match, TRBD1 (5 bases). Trimming left V 2 bases short and J 0 bases short, with 9 bases between. Germline CDR1 is SGDLS and CDR2 is YYNGEE. The CDR3 sequence is 15 residues long. The CDR3 loop reads CASSVTVGSYNEQFF. Here the CDR3 DNA reads TGTGCCAGCAGCGTGACAGTCGGCTCCTACAATGAGCAGTTCTTC. The whole variable domain, filled in from reference TRBV9 and TRBJ2-1, reads DSGVTQTPKHLITATGQRVTLRCSPRSGDLSVYWYQQSLDQGLQFLIQYYNGEERAKGNILERFSAQQFPDLHSELNLSSLELGDSALYFCASSVTVGSYNEQFFGPGTRLTVL.